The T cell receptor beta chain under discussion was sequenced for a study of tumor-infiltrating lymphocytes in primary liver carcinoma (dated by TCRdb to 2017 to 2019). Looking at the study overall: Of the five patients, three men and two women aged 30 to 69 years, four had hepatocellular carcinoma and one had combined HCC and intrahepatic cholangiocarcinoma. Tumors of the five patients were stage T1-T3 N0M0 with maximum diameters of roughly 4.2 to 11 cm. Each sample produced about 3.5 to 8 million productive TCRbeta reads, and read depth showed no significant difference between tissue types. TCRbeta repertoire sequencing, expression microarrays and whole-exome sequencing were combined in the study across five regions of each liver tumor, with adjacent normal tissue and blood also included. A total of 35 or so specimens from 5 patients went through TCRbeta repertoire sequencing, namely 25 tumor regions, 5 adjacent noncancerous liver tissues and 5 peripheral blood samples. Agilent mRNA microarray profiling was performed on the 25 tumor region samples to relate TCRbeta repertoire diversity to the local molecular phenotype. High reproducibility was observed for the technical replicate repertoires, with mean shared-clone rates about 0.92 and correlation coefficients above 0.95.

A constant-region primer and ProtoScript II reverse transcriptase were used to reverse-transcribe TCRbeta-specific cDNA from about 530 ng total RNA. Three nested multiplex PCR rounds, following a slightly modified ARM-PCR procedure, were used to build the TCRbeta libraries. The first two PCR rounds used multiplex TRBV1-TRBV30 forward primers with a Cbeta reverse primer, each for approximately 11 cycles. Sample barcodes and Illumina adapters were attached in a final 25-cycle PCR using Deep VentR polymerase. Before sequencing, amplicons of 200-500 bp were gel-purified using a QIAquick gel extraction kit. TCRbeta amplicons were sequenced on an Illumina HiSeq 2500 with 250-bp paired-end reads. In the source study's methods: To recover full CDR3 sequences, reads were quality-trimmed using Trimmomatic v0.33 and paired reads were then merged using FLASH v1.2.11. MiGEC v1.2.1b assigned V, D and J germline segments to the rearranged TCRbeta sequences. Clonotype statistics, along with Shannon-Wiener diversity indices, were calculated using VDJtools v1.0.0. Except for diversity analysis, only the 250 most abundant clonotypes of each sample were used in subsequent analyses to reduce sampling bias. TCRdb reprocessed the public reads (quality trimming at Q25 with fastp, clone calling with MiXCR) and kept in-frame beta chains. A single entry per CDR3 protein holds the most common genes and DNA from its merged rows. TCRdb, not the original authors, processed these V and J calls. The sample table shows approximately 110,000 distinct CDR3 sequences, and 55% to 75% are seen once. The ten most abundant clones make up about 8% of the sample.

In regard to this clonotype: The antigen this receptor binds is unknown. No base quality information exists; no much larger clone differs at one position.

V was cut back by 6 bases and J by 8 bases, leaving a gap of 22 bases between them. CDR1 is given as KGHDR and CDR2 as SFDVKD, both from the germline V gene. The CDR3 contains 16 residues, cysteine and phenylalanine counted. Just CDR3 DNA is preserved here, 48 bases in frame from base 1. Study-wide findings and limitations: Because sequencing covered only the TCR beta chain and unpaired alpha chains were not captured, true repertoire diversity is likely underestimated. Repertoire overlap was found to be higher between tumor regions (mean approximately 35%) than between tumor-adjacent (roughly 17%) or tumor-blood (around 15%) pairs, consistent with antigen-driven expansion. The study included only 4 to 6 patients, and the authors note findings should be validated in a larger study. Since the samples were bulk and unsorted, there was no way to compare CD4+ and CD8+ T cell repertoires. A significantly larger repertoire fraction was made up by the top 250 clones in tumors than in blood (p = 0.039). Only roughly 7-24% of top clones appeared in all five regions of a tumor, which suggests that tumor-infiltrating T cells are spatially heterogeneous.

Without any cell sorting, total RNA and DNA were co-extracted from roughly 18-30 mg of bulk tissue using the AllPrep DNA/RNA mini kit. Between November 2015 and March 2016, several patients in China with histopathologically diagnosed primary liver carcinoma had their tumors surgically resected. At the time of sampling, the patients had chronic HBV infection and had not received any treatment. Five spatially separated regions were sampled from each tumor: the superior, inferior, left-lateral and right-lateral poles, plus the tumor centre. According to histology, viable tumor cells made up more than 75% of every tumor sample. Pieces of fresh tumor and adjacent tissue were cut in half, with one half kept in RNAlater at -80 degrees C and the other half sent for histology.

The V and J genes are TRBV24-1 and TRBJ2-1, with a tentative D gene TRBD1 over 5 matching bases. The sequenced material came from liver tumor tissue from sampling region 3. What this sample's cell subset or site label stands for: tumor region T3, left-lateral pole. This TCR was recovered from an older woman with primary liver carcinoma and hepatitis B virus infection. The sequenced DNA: TGTGCCACCAGTCCGCAGGGTGCCCCAAATTTCCATGAGCAGTTCTTC. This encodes CATSPQGAPNFHEQFF.